This T cell receptor (beta chain) was profiled in a study of Graves' ophthalmopathy and Graves' hyperthyroidism. About the research overall: Peripheral blood was gathered at the point of initial diagnosis, before any treatment started.

The table lists this clonotype with a few counts. TCR beta CDR3 amplification used RNA transcripts. HTBI-primed RT-PCR formed the first round, and a multiplex PCR formed the second. TCRdb processed the multiplex PCR reads anew with MiXCR; each CDR3 protein has one entry. This table has about 700,000 distinct CDR3 sequences, roughly 41% appearing once. Per germline, CDR1 SNHLY and CDR2 FYNNEI. This CDR3 region has 15 residues. With V trimmed by 5 bases and J by 6 bases, 8 bases remained unmatched. The sequenced material came from peripheral blood. This receptor was obtained from an adult man with Graves' ophthalmopathy. V gene TRBV2 combines with J gene TRBJ2-7; 12 bases align to TRBD1. The CDR3 bases are TGTGCCAGCAGTTATACCGGGACAGGGGGCTCCGAGCAGTACTTC. The encoded protein is CASSYTGTGGSEQYF.